This T cell receptor beta chain was sequenced in a study of blood T cell repertoires in COVID-19. In the study overall: The origin of the acute and convalescent COVID-19 samples was the United States, Italy and Spain. The cDNA or gDNA used as material had been derived from T cells, B-cell-depleted T cells, or PBMCs.

Under the authors' procedure: Amplification with reference gene primers provided the estimates of nucleated cell counts. Profiled with immunoSEQ multiplex PCR; TCRdb holds only in-frame clones, not every one. V, J and clone size are those of that table, while D and trimming were read from the DNA. This table holds over 150,000 clones, approximately 88% found once. The V end lost 2 bases, the J end lost 4 bases, and 16 bases lay between the germline ends. Germline V gene lookup returns CDR1 SGDLS and CDR2 YYNGEE. The CDR3 is 15 amino acids. The rearrangement links TRBV9 to TRBJ2-7, with D tentatively TRBD2 (6 bases). What was sequenced was peripheral blood. The source of this sequence is an elderly woman with active or convalescent COVID-19. This CDR3 reads CASSVEEGRGYEQYF. As DNA, the CDR3 is TGTGCCAGCAGCGTCGAGGAGGGGCGCGGGTACGAGCAGTACTTC.